A selection of T cell receptor beta chains follows, all from one sample in a study of cytomegalovirus exposure and HLA in healthy donors. Method: immunoSEQ multiplex PCR; TCRdb's copy keeps in-frame clones and lacks some. The table has about 200,000 clones, less than 90% seen once; the top ten hold less than 0.35%. Specimen: PBMCs. Receptors originate from a woman in her 30s in good health and CMV-seronegative. Both conserved end residues are part of each CDR3. D genes are given only for firm matches. Size is omitted from some rows. Given values are once, few, many or a class for expanded clones.

d_call: NA; v_call: TRBV5-4; j_call: TRBJ1-3; clone_size: NA; cdr3_nt: TGTGCCAGCAGCTCAGATGGAAACACCATATATTTT; cdr3_aa: CASSSDGNTIYF
d_call: NA; v_call: TRBV5-1; j_call: TRBJ1-4; clone_size: NA; cdr3_nt: TGCGCCAGCAGCTTGGTGGGCGTACAAACTGAAAAACTGTTTTTT; cdr3_aa: CASSLVGVQTEKLFF
d_call: NA; v_call: TRBV16; j_call: TRBJ1-5; clone_size: NA; cdr3_nt: TGTGCCAGCAGCCAATCGGGGCCACAGGATAGATATAGCAATCAGCCCCAGCATTTT; cdr3_aa: CASSQSGPQDRYSNQPQHF
d_call: NA; v_call: TRBV25-1; j_call: TRBJ2-5; clone_size: NA; cdr3_nt: TGTGCCAGCAGTGAATATGGAGGGCCCCAAGAGACCCAGTACTTC; cdr3_aa: CASSEYGGPQETQYF
d_call: NA; v_call: TRBV5-8; j_call: TRBJ2-6; clone_size: once; cdr3_nt: TGTGCCAGCAGCTTGCACAGCCCCTCTGGGGCCAACGTCCTGACTTTC; cdr3_aa: CASSLHSPSGANVLTF
d_call: TRBD1; v_call: TRBV5-1; j_call: TRBJ1-3; clone_size: once; cdr3_nt: TGCGCCAGCAGCTTGGGGGGACAGGGTGGAAACACCATATATTTT; cdr3_aa: CASSLGGQGGNTIYF
d_call: TRBD1; v_call: TRBV5-1; j_call: TRBJ2-5; clone_size: NA; cdr3_nt: TGCGCCAGCAGCCTTCATTTACTGGGACAGATCGCCCAAGAGACCCAGTACTTC; cdr3_aa: CASSLHLLGQIAQETQYF
d_call: TRBD1; v_call: TRBV5-1; j_call: TRBJ1-4; clone_size: few; cdr3_nt: TGCGCCAGCAGCTTGGTGGGGACAGGGGGCCGTAATGAAAAACTGTTTTTT; cdr3_aa: CASSLVGTGGRNEKLFF
d_call: NA; v_call: TRBV6-6; j_call: TRBJ2-5; clone_size: NA; cdr3_nt: TGTGCCAGCAGTTGGCGGGGGCTCCAAGAGACCCAGTACTTC; cdr3_aa: CASSWRGLQETQYF
d_call: NA; v_call: TRBV9; j_call: TRBJ2-1; clone_size: NA; cdr3_nt: TGTGCCAGCAGCGTAGCAACGAGCTCCTACAATGAGCAGTTCTTC; cdr3_aa: CASSVATSSYNEQFF
d_call: TRBD1; v_call: TRBV7-6; j_call: TRBJ2-7; clone_size: NA; cdr3_nt: TGTGCCAGCAGCTTCGTGGGGACAGGGAAGGACGAGCAGTACTTC; cdr3_aa: CASSFVGTGKDEQYF
d_call: NA; v_call: TRBV9; j_call: TRBJ2-7; clone_size: NA; cdr3_nt: TGTGCCAGCAGCGTAACAGGGTCGTTTAACGAGCAGTACTTC; cdr3_aa: CASSVTGSFNEQYF
d_call: TRBD2; v_call: TRBV29-1; j_call: TRBJ2-5; clone_size: NA; cdr3_nt: TGCAGCGTCGTAGCGGGAGGAGAGACCCAGTACTTC; cdr3_aa: CSVVAGGETQYF
d_call: TRBD1; v_call: TRBV6-1; j_call: TRBJ2-1; clone_size: NA; cdr3_nt: TGTGCCAGCAACTCCTTAGCGGGGACAGGGGGTGAGCAGTTCTTC; cdr3_aa: CASNSLAGTGGEQFF
d_call: NA; v_call: TRBV19; j_call: TRBJ1-5; clone_size: NA; cdr3_nt: TGTGCCACCCGGGGGGCTCTGAGGCAGCCCCAGCATTTT; cdr3_aa: CATRGALRQPQHF
d_call: TRBD1; v_call: TRBV6-5; j_call: TRBJ2-7; clone_size: few; cdr3_nt: TGTGCCAGCAGTTCAGGACAGGAGGCTCACGAGCAGTACTTC; cdr3_aa: CASSSGQEAHEQYF
d_call: TRBD1; v_call: TRBV5-1; j_call: TRBJ1-1; clone_size: NA; cdr3_nt: TGCGCCAGCAGCCCCTGGACAGGGGAAGCTTTCTTT; cdr3_aa: CASSPWTGEAFF
d_call: NA; v_call: TRBV21-1; j_call: TRBJ2-5; clone_size: NA; cdr3_nt: TGTGCCAGCAGCAAAGCCTACAGCGGGGGCGCGAGGAGAGAGACCCAGTACTTC; cdr3_aa: CASSKAYSGGARRETQYF
d_call: NA; v_call: TRBV5-1; j_call: TRBJ2-2; clone_size: NA; cdr3_nt: TGCGCCAGCAGCTTGGCCCAGGGCGTGGGCACCGGGGAGCTGTTTTTT; cdr3_aa: CASSLAQGVGTGELFF
d_call: NA; v_call: TRBV28; j_call: TRBJ2-1; clone_size: NA; cdr3_nt: TGTGCCAGCAGTGTCCAGGGCCATGAGCAGTTCTTC; cdr3_aa: CASSVQGHEQFF
d_call: NA; v_call: TRBV4-1; j_call: TRBJ2-7; clone_size: once; cdr3_nt: TGCGCCAGCAGCCAGTCCCCCGGGGGTGAGCAGTACTTC; cdr3_aa: CASSQSPGGEQYF
d_call: TRBD2; v_call: TRBV6-4; j_call: TRBJ2-2; clone_size: NA; cdr3_nt: TGTGCCAGCAGTGACTCCCAAGGGCTAGCGGGCCCCGGGGAGCTGTTTTTT; cdr3_aa: CASSDSQGLAGPGELFF
d_call: TRBD1; v_call: TRBV29-1; j_call: TRBJ2-1; clone_size: NA; cdr3_nt: TGCAGCGTAACCGGGACAGGGTGGTTCAATGAGCAGTTCTTC; cdr3_aa: CSVTGTGWFNEQFF
d_call: NA; v_call: TRBV15; j_call: TRBJ2-2; clone_size: few; cdr3_nt: TGTGCCACCAGCATCTACAGGGGAGGCGGGGAGCTGTTTTTT; cdr3_aa: CATSIYRGGGELFF
d_call: NA; v_call: TRBV6-1; j_call: TRBJ2-2; clone_size: NA; cdr3_nt: TGTGCCAGCATAAGAGTGGACACCGGGGAGCTGTTTTTT; cdr3_aa: CASIRVDTGELFF
d_call: NA; v_call: TRBV28; j_call: TRBJ1-1; clone_size: NA; cdr3_nt: TGTGCCAGCAGACCACAGGGTCTGACTGAAGCTTTCTTT; cdr3_aa: CASRPQGLTEAFF
d_call: TRBD1; v_call: TRBV2; j_call: TRBJ2-7; clone_size: NA; cdr3_nt: TGTGCCAGCAGTCAGGACAGGGGGGTGTACGAGCAGTACTTC; cdr3_aa: CASSQDRGVYEQYF
d_call: NA; v_call: TRBV7-9; j_call: TRBJ1-3; clone_size: NA; cdr3_nt: TGTGCCAGCAGCTTGAGACACTCTGGAAACACCATATATTTT; cdr3_aa: CASSLRHSGNTIYF
d_call: NA; v_call: TRBV5-6; j_call: TRBJ1-2; clone_size: NA; cdr3_nt: TGTGCCAGCAGCGGTCAGGCGAATAACTATGGCTACACCTTC; cdr3_aa: CASSGQANNYGYTF
d_call: NA; v_call: TRBV29-1; j_call: TRBJ2-3; clone_size: NA; cdr3_nt: TGCAGCGTTGTGAACAGGAACACAGATACGCAGTATTTT; cdr3_aa: CSVVNRNTDTQYF
d_call: TRBD1; v_call: TRBV11-1; j_call: TRBJ1-1; clone_size: NA; cdr3_nt: TGTGCCAGCAGCTTAGCGGTAAGGGGGCGAAGTAGTATCACTGAAGCTTTCTTT; cdr3_aa: CASSLAVRGRSSITEAFF
d_call: TRBD1; v_call: TRBV9; j_call: TRBJ2-2; clone_size: NA; cdr3_nt: TGTGCCAGCAGCTCACCCCGTACAGGGGGTGGTACCGGGGAGCTGTTTTTT; cdr3_aa: CASSSPRTGGGTGELFF
d_call: NA; v_call: TRBV7-7; j_call: TRBJ2-5; clone_size: NA; cdr3_nt: TGTGCTAGCAGCCGATGGGATGGCAGGGAAGAGACCCAGTACTTC; cdr3_aa: CASSRWDGREETQYF
d_call: TRBD2; v_call: TRBV4-2; j_call: TRBJ2-5; clone_size: NA; cdr3_nt: TGTGCCAGCAGCCAAGAGGGAGGGCGGGAGGGTTTTCAAGAGACCCAGTACTTC; cdr3_aa: CASSQEGGREGFQETQYF
d_call: NA; v_call: TRBV28; j_call: TRBJ2-7; clone_size: once; cdr3_nt: TGTGCCAGCAGCTTCGCCTACGAGCAGTACTTC; cdr3_aa: CASSFAYEQYF
d_call: NA; v_call: TRBV10-1; j_call: TRBJ1-4; clone_size: NA; cdr3_nt: TGCGCCAGCCGAGCTTCAAAAGACCGGGGGGACGAAAAACTGTTTTTT; cdr3_aa: CASRASKDRGDEKLFF
d_call: NA; v_call: TRBV6-1; j_call: TRBJ1-1; clone_size: NA; cdr3_nt: TGTGCCAGCAGTGAAGGACAGGTGAACACTGAAGCTTTCTTT; cdr3_aa: CASSEGQVNTEAFF
d_call: NA; v_call: TRBV28; j_call: TRBJ1-5; clone_size: NA; cdr3_nt: TGTGCCAGCAGTTCAACAGGGCCGAGGCAGCCCCAGCATTTT; cdr3_aa: CASSSTGPRQPQHF
d_call: NA; v_call: TRBV5-4; j_call: TRBJ2-5; clone_size: once; cdr3_nt: TGTGCCAGCAGCTTTACGGGGTCAGAAGAGACCCAGTACTTC; cdr3_aa: CASSFTGSEETQYF
d_call: TRBD1; v_call: TRBV5-1; j_call: TRBJ2-5; clone_size: NA; cdr3_nt: TGCGCCAGCAGCGCCGCCGGGACAGGGGGCGAGACCCAGTACTTC; cdr3_aa: CASSAAGTGGETQYF
d_call: TRBD2; v_call: TRBV6-1; j_call: TRBJ2-3; clone_size: NA; cdr3_nt: TGTGCCAGCAGTGAAGGGGCGGGAGGTAGCACAGATACGCAGTATTTT; cdr3_aa: CASSEGAGGSTDTQYF
d_call: NA; v_call: TRBV6-6; j_call: TRBJ1-6; clone_size: NA; cdr3_nt: TGTGCCAGCAGTTACTCGCCAGGGAACGACTCACCCCTCCACTTT; cdr3_aa: CASSYSPGNDSPLHF
d_call: NA; v_call: TRBV6-1; j_call: TRBJ2-5; clone_size: NA; cdr3_nt: TGTGCCAGCAGTGAAGGACGAGGGGAGACCCAGTACTTC; cdr3_aa: CASSEGRGETQYF
d_call: NA; v_call: TRBV27; j_call: TRBJ2-2; clone_size: once; cdr3_nt: TGTGCCAGCAGTCCTCACACCGGGGAGCTGTTTTTT; cdr3_aa: CASSPHTGELFF
d_call: NA; v_call: TRBV28; j_call: TRBJ1-2; clone_size: NA; cdr3_nt: TGTGCCAGCAATAAGATGGGCGACTATGGCTACACCTTC; cdr3_aa: CASNKMGDYGYTF
d_call: NA; v_call: TRBV19; j_call: TRBJ1-5; clone_size: NA; cdr3_nt: TGTGCCAGTAGTATAACAGGTCCCCCCCAGCATTTT; cdr3_aa: CASSITGPPQHF
d_call: TRBD1; v_call: TRBV2; j_call: TRBJ1-2; clone_size: NA; cdr3_nt: TGTGCCAGCAGCCAGGACAGGGGTAATGGCTACACCTTC; cdr3_aa: CASSQDRGNGYTF
d_call: TRBD2; v_call: TRBV27; j_call: TRBJ2-7; clone_size: NA; cdr3_nt: TGTGCCAGCAGGATAGCGGGGGGGGGTGAGCAGTACTTC; cdr3_aa: CASRIAGGGEQYF
d_call: TRBD1; v_call: TRBV29-1; j_call: TRBJ2-1; clone_size: once; cdr3_nt: TGCAGCGTCGTAGGCCAGGGGGATGAGCAGTTCTTC; cdr3_aa: CSVVGQGDEQFF
d_call: NA; v_call: TRBV2; j_call: TRBJ1-1; clone_size: NA; cdr3_nt: TGTGCCAGCAGTCAGGATGTGGACACTGAAGCTTTCTTT; cdr3_aa: CASSQDVDTEAFF
d_call: NA; v_call: TRBV5-8; j_call: TRBJ2-7; clone_size: NA; cdr3_nt: TGTGCCAGCAGCTTGTCTGTGGACACATCCTACGAGCAGTACTTC; cdr3_aa: CASSLSVDTSYEQYF
d_call: NA; v_call: TRBV7-2; j_call: TRBJ2-7; clone_size: NA; cdr3_nt: TGTGCCAGCAGTGTCTCCCTACCCTACGAGCAGTACTTC; cdr3_aa: CASSVSLPYEQYF
d_call: TRBD2; v_call: TRBV11-2; j_call: TRBJ2-2; clone_size: NA; cdr3_nt: TGTGCCAGCAGCAGACTAGCGGGAGGAGTTCCCGGGGAGCTGTTTTTT; cdr3_aa: CASSRLAGGVPGELFF
d_call: TRBD1; v_call: TRBV5-1; j_call: TRBJ1-1; clone_size: NA; cdr3_nt: TGCGCCAGCAGCTACGGACAGGGGGGCACTGAAGCTTTCTTT; cdr3_aa: CASSYGQGGTEAFF
d_call: TRBD1; v_call: TRBV28; j_call: TRBJ1-5; clone_size: NA; cdr3_nt: TGTGCCAGCAGTGACAGGGAGTGGCCCCAGCATTTT; cdr3_aa: CASSDREWPQHF
d_call: NA; v_call: TRBV29-1; j_call: TRBJ2-1; clone_size: NA; cdr3_nt: TGCAGCTGTCAGGGCAATGAGCAGTTCTTC; cdr3_aa: CSCQGNEQFF
d_call: TRBD2; v_call: TRBV5-1; j_call: TRBJ2-1; clone_size: NA; cdr3_nt: TGCGCCAGCAGCTCCGAACTAGCGGGGACGGACAATGAGCAGTTCTTC; cdr3_aa: CASSSELAGTDNEQFF